The 30 T cell receptor beta chains presented below share a single source sample, sequenced in a study of T cells in Graves' hyperthyroidism and ophthalmopathy (dated by TCRdb to between 2018 and 2020). Libraries were built with multiplex PCR. The sequencer was an Illumina HiSeq 2000. The TCR beta CDR3 regions were amplified from RNA transcripts. A first-round RT-PCR of the TCR CDR3 used the HTBI primer set with the Qiagen OneStep RT-PCR kit. TCRdb handled the public reads itself, with Q25 trimming in fastp and clone calling in MiXCR, and kept productive beta chains. Under each unique CDR3 protein, matching rows form one entry showing the most common genes and DNA. The sample records about 600,000 distinct CDR3 sequences, around 15% of which are singletons. The top ten constitute 2.5% to 4% of the sample. The specimen was blood. These receptors all come from a woman in her forties with Graves' ophthalmopathy.

This clonotype occurred many times. V gene TRBV11-2 combines with J gene TRBJ2-2; D not resolved. Germline-derived CDR1 and CDR2 are SGHAT and FQNNGV. V gave up 2 bases and J gave up 0 bases, with 4 bases separating them. The CDR3 runs 14 residues. CDR3 sequence reads: CASSLPPNTGELFF. In nucleotides, the CDR3 is TGTGCCAGCAGCTTACCACCGAACACCGGGGAGCTGTTTTTT.

In this sample, this clonotype turned up many times. The chain recombines TRBV2 with TRBJ2-1; TRBD2 matches at 10 bases. This CDR3 is 15 amino acids long. J gave up 6 bases and V 3 bases, and 5 bases lay outside the gene matches. Per germline, CDR1 SNHLY and CDR2 FYNNEI. Written as DNA, the CDR3 is TGTGCCAGCAGTGAGAGAGGACTAGCGGTCAATGAGCAGTTCTTC. This sequence encodes CASSERGLAVNEQFF.

There are many counts of this clonotype. The chain carries TRBV30 and TRBJ1-1; D is perhaps TRBD1 (5 bases). The V end was cut by 3 bases, the J end by 0 bases, with 8 bases between. This CDR3 spans 13 amino acids. Germline-derived CDR1 and CDR2 are GTSNPN and SVGIG (reference sequence). In DNA, the CDR3 is TGTGCCTGGAGCCGGGACGTGAACACTGAAGCTTTCTTT. Translated, it gives CAWSRDVNTEAFF. The entire variable domain, with the rest obtained from reference TRBV30 and TRBJ1-1, is as follows: SQTIHQWPATLVQPVGSPLSLECTVEGTSNPNLYWYRQAAGRGLQLLFYSVGIGQISSEVPQNLSASRPQDRQFILSSKKLLLSDSGFYLCAWSRDVNTEAFFGQGTRLTVV.

This clonotype was seen a handful of times. This chain connects TRBV4-2 to TRBJ2-7, with 9 bases identical to TRBD2. CDR1 is LGHNA and CDR2 is YNFKEQ in the germline V gene. This CDR3 is 15 amino acids long. V shed 5 bases and J 4 bases; nucleotides not matched to a gene: 9. The chain's CDR3 is CASSAGGPGGYEQYF. Written as DNA, the CDR3 is TGTGCCAGCAGCGCGGGAGGGCCGGGGGGGTACGAGCAGTACTTC.

This clonotype was recorded many times. The chain is built from TRBV28 and TRBJ1-4; D is uncertain. V lost 4 bases and J 4 bases, leaving 10 bases between the germline ends. Germline lookup yields CDR1 MDHEN and CDR2 SYDVKM. This CDR3 comprises 14 residues. CDR3: CASSSSVVNEKLFF. CDR3 in DNA: TGTGCCAGCAGTTCCTCAGTCGTTAATGAAAAACTGTTTTTT.

This clonotype has at least ten counts. J is TRBJ2-7 and V is TRBV6-1; 10 bases map to TRBD1. The V and J ends lost 5 bases and 5 bases, in that order; junction bases with no gene match: 12. The CDR3 totals 16 residues. CDR1 is MNHNS, CDR2 SASEGT, per germline. Written as DNA, the CDR3 is TGTGCCAGCAGTCCCCATGGGGACAGGGGACCCCACGAGCAGTACTTC. As protein: CASSPHGDRGPHEQYF.

This clonotype was counted only a few times. The V and J genes are TRBV10-3 and TRBJ2-5; 7 bases map to TRBD1. CDR3 size: 14 residues. Germline CDR1 is ENHRY and CDR2 is SYGVKD. V shed 5 bases, J shed 5 bases, and the junction held 8 bases outside the gene matches. CDR3 sequence: CAISLQGQEETQYF. CDR3 bases: TGTGCCATCAGTTTACAGGGGCAGGAGGAGACCCAGTACTTC.

Note on this clonotype: Since a much larger clone is just one base distant, this may be a read error. The gene calls are TRBV5-1 and TRBJ1-2; TRBD1 matches 10 bases. The germline V gene has CDR1 SGHRS and CDR2 YFSETQ. V gave up 4 bases and J gave up 4 bases; unmatched junction bases: 4. CDR3 length equals 14 residues. This CDR3 reads CASSVRDRGYGYTF. CDR3 in DNA: TGCGCCAGCAGCGTACGGGACAGGGGCTATGGCTACACCTTC.

This clonotype was found many times. V gene TRBV11-2 combines with J gene TRBJ2-3; D is undetermined. Germline V lookup: CDR1 SGHAT, CDR2 FQNNGV. There are 13 residues in the CDR3. Trimming stripped 5 bases from V and 8 bases from J, with 14 bases between. CDR3 amino acids: CASSLSPGGTQYF. The CDR3 DNA reads TGTGCCAGCAGCCTCTCCCCGGGCGGTACGCAGTATTTT.

This clonotype was detected ten times or more. The V gene is TRBV20-1, the J gene TRBJ2-5; 7 positions agree with TRBD2. Per germline, CDR1 DFQATT and CDR2 SNEGSKA (reference sequence). There are 15 residues in the CDR3. V lost 6 bases, J lost 5 bases, and 15 bases stayed unmatched. CDR3 in DNA: TGCAGTGCCATTACGCCTAGCGGAGGGGAGGAGACCCAGTACTTC. It specifies CSAITPSGGEETQYF.

Many counts were recorded for this clonotype. V gene TRBV7-9 combines with J gene TRBJ2-3, with D uncertain. CDR3 size: 13 residues. Germline V gene sequence: CDR1 SEHNR, CDR2 FQNEAQ (reference sequence). V gave up 5 bases and J gave up 3 bases, with 9 bases separating them. Written as DNA, the CDR3 is TGTGCCAGCAGCCACTATGTTACAGATACGCAGTATTTT. It encodes CASSHYVTDTQYF.

Many counts were recorded for this clonotype. The CDR3 coding sequence is TGTGCCAGCACCAAATTCTACCGGGGCAATGAGCAGTTCTTC. Protein sequence: CASTKFYRGNEQFF. This chain uses TRBV6-2 or TRBV6-3 with TRBJ2-1; TRBD2 might be the D (5 bases). V dropped 7 bases and J dropped 6 bases, with 16 bases sitting between them. The CDR3 runs to 14 residues. Germline CDR1 and CDR2: MNHEY and SVGEGT.

The rearrangement uses TRBV24-1 and TRBJ2-3; 8 bases agree with TRBD2. The CDR3 loop spans 15 amino acids. The V segment lost 3 bases and the J segment 3 bases; nucleotides outside the gene matches: 4. Germline V CDR1 and CDR2: KGHDR, SFDVKD. The CDR3 region has the DNA TGTGCCACCAGTGATATAGCGGGGAGTACAGATACGCAGTATTTT. It translates to CATSDIAGSTDTQYF.

This clonotype was found many times. The CDR3, as DNA: TGTGCCAGCAGTCAAAAGGGACTAGCGGGGACTGACAATGAGCAGTTCTTC. Protein sequence: CASSQKGLAGTDNEQFF. V gene TRBV3-1 combines with J gene TRBJ2-1; the match to TRBD2 covers 13 bases. The CDR3 is 17 amino acids. Germline trimming cut 6 bases from V and 5 bases from J; bases unmatched to any gene: 10. Germline V lookup: CDR1 LGHDT, CDR2 YNNKEL (reference sequence).

This clonotype was seen many times. The genes are TRBV5-1 and TRBJ2-1; D is perhaps TRBD1 (5 bases). The germline V gene encodes CDR1 SGHRS and CDR2 YFSETQ. Between the trimmed V and J ends, which lost 5 bases and 4 bases, there was a span of 13 bases. CDR3 length: 14 residues. CDR3 nucleotide sequence: TGCGCCAGCAGGCAGGGCGAGACTTACAATGAGCAGTTCTTC. The encoded protein is CASRQGETYNEQFF.

The chain is built from TRBV10-2 and TRBJ2-6; D gene ambiguous. From germline, CDR1 is WSHSY and CDR2 SAAADI. V was pared by 7 bases and J by 0 bases, with 4 bases between. The CDR3 runs to 13 residues. CDR3 sequence (DNA): TGCGCCAGCATGCCCTCTGGGGCCAACGTCCTGACTTTC. It encodes CASMPSGANVLTF.

This clonotype was counted a few times. The chain has TRBV18 and TRBJ2-7, with 7 positions matching TRBD1. J gave up 2 bases and V 0 bases, and 4 bases lay outside the gene matches. Germline loops: CDR1 KGHSH, CDR2 LQKENI. The CDR3 extends over 15 amino acids. CDR3 in DNA: TGTGCCAGCTCACCACCAGGGGGCAAAACCTACGAGCAGTACTTC. It is translated as CASSPPGGKTYEQYF. Supplemented by reference TRBV18 and TRBJ2-7, the full variable domain reads NAGVMQNPRHLVRRRGQEARLRCSPMKGHSHVYWYRQLPEEGLKFMVYLQKENIIDESGMPKERFSAEFPKEGPSILRIQQVVRGDSAAYFCASSPPGGKTYEQYFGPGTRLTVT.

This clonotype was counted only a few times. V usage is TRBV12-3 or TRBV12-4 and J usage is TRBJ2-2, with unresolved D. CDR3 length: 11 residues. Between the trimmed V and J ends, which lost 8 bases and 7 bases, there was a span of 8 bases. The DNA of the CDR3 is TGTGCCAGCGGGTCCCGCGGGGAGCTGTTTTTT. It is translated as CASGSRGELFF.

This clonotype was counted at least ten times. V usage is TRBV6-5 and J usage is TRBJ1-1; tentative D call: TRBD1 (5 bases). V was trimmed by 2 bases and J by 1 base, leaving 14 bases between them. This CDR3 is built from 16 residues. Germline CDR1 is MNHEY and CDR2 is SVGAGI. Here the CDR3 reads CASSYGAGRANTEAFF. For the CDR3, the DNA is TGTGCCAGCAGTTACGGGGCAGGGAGGGCGAACACTGAAGCTTTCTTT.

This clonotype was picked up many times. V usage is TRBV5-1 and J usage is TRBJ1-2; 8 bases match TRBD1. V lost 4 bases and J lost 4; bases outside the gene matches: 9. Germline V gene sequence: CDR1 SGHRS, CDR2 YFSETQ. The CDR3 has 15 residues. The CDR3 bases are TGCGCCAGCAGCCTGGACGGACAGGGATTCTATGGCTACACCTTC. Residues: CASSLDGQGFYGYTF.

This clonotype showed up many times. The rearrangement joins TRBV5-1 to TRBJ2-1; perhaps TRBD2 as D (6 bases). Per the germline V gene, CDR1 is SGHRS and CDR2 is YFSETQ. The CDR3 covers 14 residues. The V gene lost 4 bases and the J gene lost 7 bases, with 15 bases spanning the gap. The CDR3 DNA reads as TGCGCCAGCAGCATCGCTAGCGCAGAGAATGAGCAGTTCTTC. It translates to CASSIASAENEQFF.

Ten or more counts support this clonotype. The chain combines TRBV7-2 with TRBJ1-1; D unclear. The CDR3 runs to 13 residues. V was trimmed by 10 bases and J by 0 bases, leaving 12 bases between them. Germline CDR1 reads SGHTA; CDR2 reads FQGNSA. CDR3 in DNA: TGTGCCAACACTCAACAAATGAACACTGAAGCTTTCTTT. Amino acids: CANTQQMNTEAFF.

CDR3 DNA: TGTGCCAGCAGACCCCCGGGACACTCCTACAATGAGCAGTTCTTC. Translating gives CASRPPGHSYNEQFF. The genes are TRBV2 and TRBJ2-1, with D perhaps TRBD1 (6 bases). This CDR3 has 15 amino acids. Germline assignment: CDR1 SNHLY and CDR2 FYNNEI. V gave up 6 bases and J gave up 0 bases, with 12 bases separating them.

This sequence joins TRBV6-2 or TRBV6-3 and TRBJ2-1; 7 nucleotides match TRBD2. The CDR3 consists of 17 residues. V lost 6 bases to trimming and J lost 4 bases; unmatched junction nucleotides: 15. The germline CDR1 and CDR2 sequences are MNHEY and SVGEGT. The CDR3 region has the DNA TGTGCCAGCAGATCGACGAAGCTACAGCGGGGATACAATGAGCAGTTCTTC. Protein product: CASRSTKLQRGYNEQFF.

This clonotype was detected a few times. This chain links TRBV2 with TRBJ1-4; TRBD1 matches at 7 bases. The V gene end was trimmed by 7 bases and the J gene end by 2 bases; junction bases not matched to a gene: 4. The CDR3 loop spans 14 amino acids. CDR1 and CDR2 from the germline V gene are SNHLY and FYNNEI. The CDR3 protein is CASTLGQTNEKLFF. The CDR3 DNA reads TGTGCCAGCACCCTGGGACAGACTAATGAAAAACTGTTTTTT.

The table lists this clonotype with many counts. The V call is TRBV30, the J call TRBJ2-1, with D maybe TRBD2 (7 bases). V lost 3 bases, J lost 14 bases, and 17 bases lay in between. The CDR3 is made up of 12 amino acids. CDR1 and CDR2 from the germline V gene are GTSNPN and SVGIG (reference sequence). The CDR3 sequence is CAWSGGGAPEFF. Here the CDR3 DNA reads TGTGCCTGGAGCGGTGGGGGGGCCCCGGAGTTCTTC.

Only a few counts were recorded for this clonotype. The genes are TRBV11-1 and TRBJ2-5; TRBD1 aligns across 8 bases. Germline V gives CDR1 SGHAT, CDR2 FQDESV (reference sequence). This CDR3 has 14 residues. The trim removed 3 bases at V and 5 bases at J, leaving 5 bases unmatched. The CDR3 DNA reads TGTGCCAGCAGCTTTCGGACAGGGCTGGAGACCCAGTACTTC. Its translation is CASSFRTGLETQYF.

This clonotype was counted between two and nine times. The chain links TRBV5-1 to TRBJ1-1, with a possible D match to TRBD1 (6 bases). The CDR3 spans 13 residues. V was pared by 5 bases and J by 7 bases, with 15 bases between. Germline loops: CDR1 SGHRS, CDR2 YFSETQ. CDR3 DNA sequence: TGCGCCAGCAGACAGGGAAACTACGATGAAGCTTTCTTT. It translates to CASRQGNYDEAFF. Variable domain in full (rest from reference TRBV5-1 and TRBJ1-1): KAGVTQTPRYLIKTRGQQVTLSCSPISGHRSVSWYQQTPGQGLQFLFEYFSETQRNKGNFPGRFSGRQFSNSRSEMNVSTLELGDSALYLCASRQGNYDEAFFGQGTRLTVV.

The chain is built from TRBV19 and TRBJ2-1, with D perhaps TRBD2 (6 bases). CDR3 length: 15 amino acids. V shed 10 bases and J shed 7 bases, with 23 bases lying between them. The V gene's germline CDR1 is LNHDA and CDR2 SQIVND (reference sequence). The CDR3 sequence is CATAPGRGIFNEQFF. CDR3 sequence (DNA): TGTGCCACCGCCCCGGGGCGCGGGATTTTTAATGAGCAGTTCTTC.

This clonotype was recorded a few times. The chain carries TRBV27 and TRBJ2-7; D remains unclear. V was cut by 5 bases and J by 3 bases, with 11 bases left in between. Looked up from germline, CDR1 is MNHEY and CDR2 is SMNVEV (reference sequence). The length of the CDR3 is 13 residues. The CDR3 loop is CASSTDPSYEQYF. The CDR3 DNA sequence: TGTGCCAGCAGTACGGACCCTAGCTACGAGCAGTACTTC.